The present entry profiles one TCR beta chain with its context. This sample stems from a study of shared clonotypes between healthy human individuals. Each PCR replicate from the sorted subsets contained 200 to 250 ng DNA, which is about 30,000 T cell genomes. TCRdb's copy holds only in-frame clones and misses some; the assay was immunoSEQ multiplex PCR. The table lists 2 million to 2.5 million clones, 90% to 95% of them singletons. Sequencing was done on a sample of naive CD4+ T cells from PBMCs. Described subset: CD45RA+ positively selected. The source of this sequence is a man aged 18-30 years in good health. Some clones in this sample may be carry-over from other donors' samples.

The CDR3 DNA is TGTGCCAGCAGGGGCCGAGGGGGAGGAGGAGGAGAGACCCAGTACTTC. Protein: CASRGRGGGGGETQYF. This chain uses TRBV27 with TRBJ2-5; either TRBD1 or TRBD2 may supply D (6 bases each). The V and J ends lost 6 bases and 4 bases respectively, with 21 bases between them. This CDR3 spans 16 amino acids. Looked up from germline, CDR1 is MNHEY and CDR2 is SMNVEV (reference sequence).